A single T cell receptor (beta chain) is shown here with its context. What it recognizes is unknown. The protocol was immunoSEQ multiplex PCR, while the TCRdb copy is restricted to in-frame clones and leaves out a portion. The sample gives more than 30,000 clones, roughly 80% of which show up once; approximately 2.5% is in the top ten. The V and J ends lost 0 bases and 1 base respectively, with 11 bases between them. The CDR3 has 16 amino acids. Germline assignment: CDR1 LGHNA and CDR2 YSLEER. This sample is part of a study of T cells in narcolepsy. For the study at large: Enrolled donors included narcolepsy type 1 or type 2 patients and healthy controls.

General study findings and limits: No autoreactive T cell clone sequences appeared in some memory CD4+ repertoires. Comparing one patient's CSF and blood CD4+ clonotypes highlighted HCRT- and TRIB2-specific autoreactive clonotypes. Reportedly, autoreactive clonotypes were serially detected in patients' blood but not controls'.

The rearrangement uses TRBV4-3 and TRBJ2-3, with D perhaps TRBD2 (6 bases). The origin of this receptor is a human donor with narcolepsy. Sequenced material: CD45RA- memory CD4+ T cells from PBMCs. The CDR3, as DNA: TGCGCCAGCAGCCAAGATATGGGCGGGGGCACAGATACGCAGTATTTT. Translated, it gives CASSQDMGGGTDTQYF.